This T cell receptor (beta chain) was captured by sequencing in a study of human T cells and chemical hapten exposure. Time point: patch test 2, 6 weeks after DPC sensitization. As for treatment: therapeutic diphenylcyclopropenone sensitization with weekly scalp DPC. TCRdb re-called the RACE reads through MiXCR, storing one row per CDR3 protein. The sample holds about 96,000 distinct CDR3 sequences; roughly a tenth are singletons and the top ten take just over 2%. V lost 5 bases to trimming and J lost 6 bases, with 12 bases between them. This CDR3 is 13 amino acids long. The germline CDR1 and CDR2 sequences are SGHTA and FQGTGA. This clonotype appeared a few times.

The chain couples TRBV7-3 to TRBJ2-3; the D is unclear. The material sequenced was whole blood, taken in connection with sensitization to the hapten diphenylcyclopropenone (DPC). The clonotype was recovered from a woman between 40 and 50 years old with alopecia areata. Some clones in this sample may be carry-over from other donors' samples. Written as DNA, the CDR3 is TGTGCCAGCAGCCCCCCAGCGACGGATACGCAGTATTTT. It codes for CASSPPATDTQYF.